The 18 T cell receptor beta chains reported below all come from one sample, sequenced in a study of cytomegalovirus exposure and HLA in healthy donors. Primers: 60 Vbeta forward and 13 Jbeta reverse. Generated by immunoSEQ multiplex PCR, the TCRdb table keeps only in-frame clones and is missing some. The sample records some 110,000 clones, 60% to 75% being singletons. Sequenced material: PBMCs. Receptors originate from a male donor in good health and CMV-seropositive.

The V and J genes are TRBV13 and TRBJ2-4, with D maybe TRBD2 (6 bases). The CDR3 runs to 17 residues. Germline V gene lookup returns CDR1 PRHDT and CDR2 FYEKMQ (reference sequence). V was shortened by 6 bases and J by 1 base, with 19 bases between the two germline ends. The CDR3 region is CASSEQTGVSAKNIQYF. CDR3 nucleotide sequence: TGTGCCAGCAGTGAACAAACGGGGGTGTCGGCCAAAAACATTCAGTACTTC.

The V gene is TRBV5-1, the J gene TRBJ1-3; D is ambiguous. Germline CDR1 and CDR2: SGHRS and YFSETQ. The germline V and J ends were trimmed by 0 bases and 11 bases, with 6 bases remaining between them. The CDR3 has 11 residues. The DNA of the CDR3 is TGCGCCAGCAGCTTGGGGCCTGCCATATATTTT. Amino acids: CASSLGPAIYF.

This chain uses TRBV2 with TRBJ2-5; TRBD1 aligns across 12 bases. Germline V CDR1 and CDR2: SNHLY, FYNNEI. The ends lost 7 bases at V and 5 bases at J; junction bases unmatched: 8. The CDR3 spans 15 residues. The CDR3 region is CASNPGTGGRETQYF. CDR3 nucleotide sequence: TGTGCCAGCAACCCCGGGACAGGGGGCCGGGAGACCCAGTACTTC.

The V call is TRBV6-5, the J call TRBJ2-2, with D unresolved. The CDR3 runs to 15 residues. Trimming left V 2 bases short and J 4 bases short, with 11 bases between. Looked up from germline, CDR1 is MNHEY and CDR2 is SVGAGI. CDR3 coding DNA: TGTGCCAGCAGTTACGCGGTGAGGCGCACCGGGGAGCTGTTTTTT. It is translated as CASSYAVRRTGELFF.

This sequence joins TRBV29-1 and TRBJ2-1; 7 positions match TRBD2. This CDR3 contains 15 residues. J was trimmed by 7 bases and V by 3 bases; bases with no gene match: 12. Germline assignment: CDR1 SQVTM and CDR2 ANQGSEA. CDR3 amino acids: CSVEGRGGPVNEQFF. CDR3 nucleotide sequence: TGCAGCGTTGAGGGCCGGGGAGGGCCGGTAAATGAGCAGTTCTTC.

This clone was detected a few times. V usage is TRBV5-1 and J usage is TRBJ1-6; 7 nucleotides line up with TRBD1. CDR3 size: 14 residues. Germline V lookup: CDR1 SGHRS, CDR2 YFSETQ. The V segment lost 4 bases and the J segment 8 bases; nucleotides outside the gene matches: 6. The CDR3 nucleotides are TGCGCCAGCAGCCAGGACAGGTGGGATTCACCCCTCCACTTT. Its translation: CASSQDRWDSPLHF. Using reference TRBV5-1 and TRBJ1-6 for the parts outside the CDR3, the full variable domain is KAGVTQTPRYLIKTRGQQVTLSCSPISGHRSVSWYQQTPGQGLQFLFEYFSETQRNKGNFPGRFSGRQFSNSRSEMNVSTLELGDSALYLCASSQDRWDSPLHFGNGTRLTVT.

The chain combines TRBV2 with TRBJ1-2; D gene uncertain. The CDR3 is 11 residues long. Between the trimmed V and J ends, which lost 7 bases and 4 bases, there was a span of 7 bases. Germline loops: CDR1 SNHLY, CDR2 FYNNEI. The CDR3 spells CASTLSYGYTF. Written as DNA, the CDR3 is TGTGCCAGCACTCTTAGCTATGGCTACACCTTC. Variable domain in full (rest from reference TRBV2 and TRBJ1-2): EPEVTQTPSHQVTQMGQEVILRCVPISNHLYFYWYRQILGQKVEFLVSFYNNEISEKSEIFDDQFSVERPDGSNFTLKIRSTKLEDSAMYFCASTLSYGYTFGSGTRLTVV.

The V gene is TRBV4-2, the J gene TRBJ2-5, with 8 bases matching TRBD1. Germline V lookup: CDR1 LGHNA, CDR2 YNFKEQ. This CDR3 has 17 amino acids. V was pared by 4 bases and J by 6 bases, with 16 bases of the junction left unmatched. CDR3 nucleotides: TGTGCCAGCAGCCCAGAGCCGGGGCAGGGGGCGGAAAAGACCCAGTACTTC. Protein sequence: CASSPEPGQGAEKTQYF.

This clone came up a few times. The chain has TRBV28 and TRBJ1-6; TRBD1 matches at 8 bases. Germline CDR1 and CDR2: MDHEN and SYDVKM. V gave up 3 bases and J gave up 5 bases; unmatched junction bases: 6. CDR3 length equals 16 residues. CDR3 sequence (DNA): TGTGCCAGCAGTTTTCAGGGGGCGGCGAATAATTCACCCCTCCACTTT. The encoded protein is CASSFQGAANNSPLHF.

This clone has just one count. The V and J genes are TRBV18 and TRBJ1-5; TRBD1 is a possible D gene (5 bases). Germline CDR1 reads KGHSH; CDR2 reads LQKENI. The CDR3 extends over 16 amino acids. The V and J ends lost 3 bases and 2 bases respectively, with 14 bases between them. CDR3 sequence: CASSPQGRGGNQPQHF. In DNA, the CDR3 is TGTGCCAGCTCACCTCAGGGTAGGGGTGGCAATCAGCCCCAGCATTTT.

The chain uses TRBV5-8 and TRBJ2-1; 7 nucleotides agree with TRBD2. The CDR3 totals 15 residues. Trimming at V came to 0 bases and at J to 6 bases, leaving 6 bases not matched to a gene. CDR1 is SGHTS and CDR2 is YDEGEE in the germline V gene. The chain's CDR3 is CASSLEGLAVNEQFF. CDR3 nucleotides: TGTGCCAGCAGCTTGGAAGGTCTAGCGGTCAATGAGCAGTTCTTC.

The V and J genes are TRBV27 and TRBJ2-7, with unresolved D. The CDR3 covers 14 residues. The germline CDR1 and CDR2 sequences are MNHEY and SMNVEV (reference sequence). Trimming removed 2 bases at V and 2 bases at J, with 10 bases between. The CDR3 reads CASSLAFSTYEQYF. In DNA form, the CDR3 reads TGTGCCAGCAGTTTAGCGTTCTCTACCTACGAGCAGTACTTC.

The chain employs TRBV5-1 and TRBJ2-1, with D possibly TRBD2 on 6 matching bases. Germline CDR1 SGHRS, CDR2 YFSETQ. The V and J ends lost 6 bases and 5 bases respectively, with 15 bases between them. The CDR3 consists of 14 residues. The CDR3 spells CASTQGGGNNEQFF. The CDR3 coding sequence is TGCGCCAGCACCCAGGGAGGCGGGAACAATGAGCAGTTCTTC.

V gene TRBV25-1 combines with J gene TRBJ1-1; TRBD1 is a possible D gene (5 bases). The germline V and J ends were trimmed by 8 bases and 10 bases, with 14 bases remaining between them. The CDR3 has 11 amino acids. CDR1 and CDR2 from the germline V gene are MGHDK and SYGVNS. In DNA form, the CDR3 reads TGTGCCAGCGAAGGGGCCCGGAGAGCTTTCTTT. It codes for CASEGARRAFF.

The V and J genes are TRBV11-1 and TRBJ2-7, with 9 bases identical to TRBD1. J lost 5 bases, V lost 6 bases, and 8 bases had no gene match. Looked up from germline, CDR1 is SGHAT and CDR2 is FQDESV (reference sequence). CDR3 length: 14 amino acids. In DNA form, the CDR3 reads TGTGCCAGCAGAACGACAGGGGGGTTCAACGAGCAGTACTTC. Translating it yields CASRTTGGFNEQYF.

This rearrangement joins TRBV6-5 to TRBJ1-4; the match to TRBD1 covers 7 bases. Unmatched junction bases numbered 14, after V lost 0 bases and J lost 13 bases. The CDR3 sequence is 16 residues long. The germline CDR1 and CDR2 sequences are MNHEY and SVGAGI. The CDR3 region is CASSYSLDAQGQGLFF. CDR3 bases: TGTGCCAGCAGTTACTCCCTTGACGCACAGGGGCAAGGACTGTTTTTT.

The chain recombines TRBV5-8 with TRBJ1-1; tentative D call: TRBD1 (5 bases). CDR1 is SGHTS and CDR2 is YDEGEE in the germline V gene. This CDR3 comprises 16 residues. V lost 3 bases, J lost 0 bases, and 15 bases lay in between. The CDR3 protein is CASSSRQWPMNTEAFF. As DNA, the CDR3 is TGTGCCAGCAGCTCCCGACAGTGGCCGATGAACACTGAAGCTTTCTTT.

The V gene is TRBV6-1, the J gene TRBJ1-2, with D uncertain. Deletions cut 7 bases from V and 6 bases from J, with 12 bases between. The germline gives CDR1 MNHNS, CDR2 SASEGT. The CDR3 runs 12 residues. In DNA form, the CDR3 reads TGTGCCAGCACCCAGAACCACGATGGCTACACCTTC. It codes for CASTQNHDGYTF.